The 10 T cell receptor beta chains below were found in one sample sequenced in a study of cytomegalovirus exposure and HLA in healthy donors. The primer mix had 60 Vbeta and 13 Jbeta primers. Sequenced by immunoSEQ multiplex PCR; TCRdb stores in-frame clones only, minus some. In the table there are 150,000 to 200,000 clones, around 82% of which are singletons. Source material: PBMCs. The receptors come from a man in his 60s in good health and CMV-seronegative.

The chain combines TRBV28 with TRBJ1-6, with D possibly being TRBD1 (5 bases). The germline gives CDR1 MDHEN, CDR2 SYDVKM. The CDR3 contains 14 residues. Between the trimmed V and J ends, which lost 3 bases and 10 bases, there was a span of 13 bases. CDR3 nucleotides: TGTGCCAGCAGTTTGGCCAGGGTCTACTCACCCCTCCACTTT. Translation gives CASSLARVYSPLHF.

The rearrangement links TRBV6-1 to TRBJ1-3; D uncertain. Trimming took 5 bases from V and 0 from J, leaving 8 bases between them. The CDR3 runs 14 residues. The V gene's germline CDR1 is MNHNS and CDR2 SASEGT. Written as DNA, the CDR3 is TGTGCCAGCAGTACACGCAGCTCTGGAAACACCATATATTTT. Amino acid sequence: CASSTRSSGNTIYF.

The V gene is TRBV28, the J gene TRBJ1-1; D unclear. The germline gives CDR1 MDHEN, CDR2 SYDVKM. Trimming pared 7 bases from V and 4 bases from J, leaving 16 bases between. The CDR3 runs to 14 residues. CDR3 nucleotide sequence: TGTGCCAGCAAACCCCCCGGGGAGGCCACTGAAGCTTTCTTT. This encodes CASKPPGEATEAFF.

A few counts support this clone. The junction shows a germline mismatch at one end, possibly a read error. The chain has TRBV15 and TRBJ1-5, with D maybe TRBD1 (5 bases). Germline CDR1 reads LNHNV; CDR2 reads YYDKDF (reference sequence). The CDR3 sequence is 15 residues long. For the CDR3, the DNA is TGTGCCACCAGCAGAGATGAACAGGCTTATCAGCCCCAGAATTTT. This sequence encodes CATSRDEQAYQPQNF.

The chain couples TRBV29-1 to TRBJ2-3; no definite D call. Trimming shortened V by 2 bases and J by 6 bases, and 6 bases separated the two germline ends. This CDR3 spans 11 amino acids. Germline V gives CDR1 SQVTM, CDR2 ANQGSEA. The CDR3 DNA reads as TGCAGCGTTGAAATTATGGATACGCAGTATTTT. This codes for CSVEIMDTQYF.

The CDR3 nucleotides read TGCGCCAGCAGCTTGGCTCAGGGGGCGGGTACTGAAGCTTTCTTT. This sequence encodes CASSLAQGAGTEAFF. The rearrangement joins TRBV5-1 to TRBJ1-1, with 8 bases identical to TRBD1. The germline V gene encodes CDR1 SGHRS and CDR2 YFSETQ. This CDR3 region has 15 residues. V was clipped by 0 bases and J by 5 bases; unmatched bases: 6. Full variable domain (missing parts from reference TRBV5-1 and TRBJ1-1): KAGVTQTPRYLIKTRGQQVTLSCSPISGHRSVSWYQQTPGQGLQFLFEYFSETQRNKGNFPGRFSGRQFSNSRSEMNVSTLELGDSALYLCASSLAQGAGTEAFFGQGTRLTVV.

This clone was recorded once. The CDR3 protein is CASSLAADNEQFF. The CDR3 DNA reads as TGTGCCAGCAGCTTAGCGGCCGACAATGAGCAGTTCTTC. The chain uses TRBV7-2 and TRBJ2-1; D not resolved. Trimming removed 0 bases from V and 5 bases from J, with 5 bases in between. Germline CDR1 and CDR2: SGHTA and FQGNSA. The CDR3 length is 13 residues.

The chain couples TRBV5-4 to TRBJ1-2; D is perhaps TRBD1 (6 bases). V lost 4 bases, J lost 8 bases, and 15 bases lay in between. Germline V gene data show CDR1 as SGHNT and CDR2 as YYREEE (reference sequence). This CDR3 region has 13 residues. The CDR3 loop reads CASSHPDSSGYTF. CDR3 nucleotide sequence: TGTGCCAGCAGCCACCCGGACAGCTCCGGCTACACCTTC.

This clone was seen a single time. This rearrangement joins TRBV9 to TRBJ2-1; 13 bases match TRBD2. Germline V gives CDR1 SGDLS, CDR2 YYNGEE. J lost 10 bases, V lost 3 bases, and 16 bases had no gene match. The CDR3 spans 18 residues. For the CDR3, the DNA is TGTGCCAGCAGCGCCGGACTAGCGGGAGTCTGGCCCCAATTGGAGCAGTTCTTC. As protein: CASSAGLAGVWPQLEQFF.

This clone has more than one count but fewer than ten. The chain joins TRBV4-3 to TRBJ1-5, with 10 bases that match TRBD1. CDR3 size: 15 residues. Germline assignment: CDR1 LGHNA and CDR2 YSLEER. V lost 3 bases and J lost 6; bases outside the gene matches: 5. The CDR3 sequence: CASSQEDRGSQPQHF. The CDR3 DNA sequence: TGCGCCAGCAGCCAGGAGGACAGGGGGAGTCAGCCCCAGCATTTT.